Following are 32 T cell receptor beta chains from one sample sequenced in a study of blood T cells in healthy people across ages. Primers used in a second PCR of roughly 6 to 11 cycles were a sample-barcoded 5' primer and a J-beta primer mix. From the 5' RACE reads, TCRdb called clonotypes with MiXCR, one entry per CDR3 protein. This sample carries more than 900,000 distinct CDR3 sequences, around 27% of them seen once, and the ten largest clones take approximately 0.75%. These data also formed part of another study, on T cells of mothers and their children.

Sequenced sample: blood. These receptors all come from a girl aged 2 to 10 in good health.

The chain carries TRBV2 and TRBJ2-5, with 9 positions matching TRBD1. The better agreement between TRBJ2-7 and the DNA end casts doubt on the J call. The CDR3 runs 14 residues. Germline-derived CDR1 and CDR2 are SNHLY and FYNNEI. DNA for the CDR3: TGTGCCAGCACCGTGGACAGGGGCGCCTACGAGCAGTACTTC. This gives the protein CASTVDRGAYEQYF.

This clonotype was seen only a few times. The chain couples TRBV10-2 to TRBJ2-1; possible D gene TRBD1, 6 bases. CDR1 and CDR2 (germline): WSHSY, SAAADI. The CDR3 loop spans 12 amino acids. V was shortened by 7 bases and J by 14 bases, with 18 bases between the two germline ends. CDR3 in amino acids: CASTLPGQKKFF. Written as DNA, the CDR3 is TGCGCCAGCACCTTACCGGGACAAAAGAAGTTCTTC.

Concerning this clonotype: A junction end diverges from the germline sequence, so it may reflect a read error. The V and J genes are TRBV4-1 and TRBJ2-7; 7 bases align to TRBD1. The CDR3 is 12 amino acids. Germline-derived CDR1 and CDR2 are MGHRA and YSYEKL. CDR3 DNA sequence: TGCGCCAGCACCGATACAGGGGACGAGCAGTGCTTC. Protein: CASTDTGDEQCF.

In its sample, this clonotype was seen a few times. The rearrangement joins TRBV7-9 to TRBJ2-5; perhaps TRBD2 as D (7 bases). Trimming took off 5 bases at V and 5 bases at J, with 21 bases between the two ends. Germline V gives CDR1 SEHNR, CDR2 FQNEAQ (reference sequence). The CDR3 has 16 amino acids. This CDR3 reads CASSPPGGAFFETQYF. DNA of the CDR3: TGTGCCAGCAGCCCGCCGGGGGGCGCGTTTTTTGAGACCCAGTACTTC.

The CDR3, as DNA: TGTGCCAGCAGTGGGGGACAGGGAGCCTATGGCTACACCTTC. It yields the protein CASSGGQGAYGYTF. The V gene is TRBV6-5, the J gene TRBJ1-2, with 9 positions matching TRBD1. This CDR3 is built from 14 residues. J was trimmed by 4 bases and V by 5 bases; bases with no gene match: 5. CDR1 and CDR2 from the germline V gene are MNHEY and SVGAGI.

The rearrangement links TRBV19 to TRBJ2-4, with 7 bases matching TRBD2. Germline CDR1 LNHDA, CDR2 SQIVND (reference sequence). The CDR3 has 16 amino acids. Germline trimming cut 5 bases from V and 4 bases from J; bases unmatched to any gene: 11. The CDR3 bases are TGTGCCAGTAGTGTGGGAGGGGACGGCTTTAAAAACATTCAGTACTTC. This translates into CASSVGGDGFKNIQYF.

This CDR3 is CASSQMGLQETQYF. The CDR3 bases are TGCGCCAGCAGCCAAATGGGATTACAAGAGACCCAGTACTTC. V is TRBV4-1 and J is TRBJ2-5; D uncertain. The ends were cut back, 2 bases at V and 2 bases at J, with 9 bases in the middle. Per germline, CDR1 MGHRA and CDR2 YSYEKL. The CDR3 spans 14 residues.

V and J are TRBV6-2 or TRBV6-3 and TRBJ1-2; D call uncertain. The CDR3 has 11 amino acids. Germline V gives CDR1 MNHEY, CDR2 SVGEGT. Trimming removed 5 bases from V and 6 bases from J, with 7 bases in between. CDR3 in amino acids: CASSTGNGYTF. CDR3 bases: TGTGCCAGCAGTACGGGGAATGGCTACACCTTC.

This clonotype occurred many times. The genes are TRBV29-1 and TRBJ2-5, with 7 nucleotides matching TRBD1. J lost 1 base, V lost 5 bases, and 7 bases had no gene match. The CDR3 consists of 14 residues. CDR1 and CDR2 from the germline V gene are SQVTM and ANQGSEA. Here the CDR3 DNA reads TGCAGCGTTCGAGGGGGCCAGGTCCAAGAGACCCAGTACTTC. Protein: CSVRGGQVQETQYF.

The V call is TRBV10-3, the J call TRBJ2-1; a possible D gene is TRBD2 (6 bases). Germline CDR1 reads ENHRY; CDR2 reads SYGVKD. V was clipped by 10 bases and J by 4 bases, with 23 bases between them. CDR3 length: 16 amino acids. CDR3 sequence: CASRAGLDLDYNEQFF. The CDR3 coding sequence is TGTGCCAGCCGTGCGGGGCTCGATCTGGATTACAATGAGCAGTTCTTC.

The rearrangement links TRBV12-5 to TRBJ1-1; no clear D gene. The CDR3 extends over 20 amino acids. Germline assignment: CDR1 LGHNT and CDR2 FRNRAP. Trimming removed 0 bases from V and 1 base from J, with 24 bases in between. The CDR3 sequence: CASGLVLEVDRAPWNTEAFF. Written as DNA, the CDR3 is TGTGCTAGTGGTTTGGTACTTGAAGTGGATCGGGCTCCTTGGAACACTGAAGCTTTCTTT.

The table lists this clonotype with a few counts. This CDR3 reads CASSSIWAGSVRSTDTQYF. In DNA form, the CDR3 reads TGTGCCAGCAGTTCTATTTGGGCAGGTAGTGTTAGGAGCACAGATACGCAGTATTTT. The rearrangement uses TRBV12-3 or TRBV12-4 and TRBJ2-3; D unclear. V gave up 4 bases and J gave up 0 bases, with 23 bases separating them. The CDR3 is 19 residues long.

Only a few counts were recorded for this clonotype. CDR3 bases: TGTGCCAGCAGTTTGGTTAAGGAGGCCGAGCAGTTCTTC. Translated: CASSLVKEAEQFF. The rearrangement joins TRBV27 to TRBJ2-1; TRBD2 might be the D (5 bases). The V and J ends lost 3 bases and 10 bases respectively, with 13 bases between them. The CDR3 consists of 13 residues. Germline CDR1 and CDR2: MNHEY and SMNVEV (reference sequence).

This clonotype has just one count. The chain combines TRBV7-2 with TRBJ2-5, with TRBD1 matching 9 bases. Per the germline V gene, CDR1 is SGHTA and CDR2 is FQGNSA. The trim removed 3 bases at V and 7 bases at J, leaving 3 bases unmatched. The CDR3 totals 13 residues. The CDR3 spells CASSFGTGRTQYF. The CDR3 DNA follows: TGTGCCAGCAGCTTCGGGACAGGGAGGACCCAGTACTTC.

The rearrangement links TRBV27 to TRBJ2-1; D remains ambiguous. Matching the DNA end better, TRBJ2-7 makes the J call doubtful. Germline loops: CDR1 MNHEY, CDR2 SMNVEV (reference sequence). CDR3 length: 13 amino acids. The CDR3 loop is CASLPTETYEQYF. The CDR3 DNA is TGTGCCAGCCTTCCGACGGAAACCTACGAGCAGTACTTC.

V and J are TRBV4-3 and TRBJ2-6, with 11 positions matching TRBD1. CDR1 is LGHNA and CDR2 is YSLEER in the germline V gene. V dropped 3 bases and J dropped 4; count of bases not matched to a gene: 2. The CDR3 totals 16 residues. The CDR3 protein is CASSQDRGLGANVLTF. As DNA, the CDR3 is TGCGCCAGCAGCCAGGACAGGGGGCTCGGGGCCAACGTCCTGACTTTC.

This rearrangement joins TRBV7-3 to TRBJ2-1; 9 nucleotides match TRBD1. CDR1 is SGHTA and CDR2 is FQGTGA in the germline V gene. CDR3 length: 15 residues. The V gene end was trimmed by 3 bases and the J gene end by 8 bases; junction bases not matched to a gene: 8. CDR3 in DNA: TGTGCCAGCAGCTTTTCCGGGACAGGGTCCGATGAGCAGTTCTTC. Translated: CASSFSGTGSDEQFF.

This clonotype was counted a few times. CDR3 in amino acids: CASTRDASNYGYTF. The CDR3 region has the DNA TGTGCCAGTACCCGGGACGCATCTAACTATGGCTACACCTTC. The chain carries TRBV7-2 and TRBJ1-2; possibly TRBD1 for D (5 bases). CDR3 length: 14 amino acids. Trimming shortened V by 9 bases and J by 0 bases, and 14 bases separated the two germline ends. The germline gives CDR1 SGHTA, CDR2 FQGNSA. Looking up the rest from reference TRBV7-2 and TRBJ1-2 gives the full variable domain: GAGVSQSPSNKVTEKGKDVELRCDPISGHTALYWYRQSLGQGLEFLIYFQGNSAPDKSGLPSDRFSAERTGGSVSTLTIQRTQQEDSAVYLCASTRDASNYGYTFGSGTRLTVV.

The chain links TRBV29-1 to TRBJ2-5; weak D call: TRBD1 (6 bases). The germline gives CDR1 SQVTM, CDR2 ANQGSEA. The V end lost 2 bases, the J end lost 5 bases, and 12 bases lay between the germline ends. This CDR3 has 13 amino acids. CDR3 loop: CSVEPIQGETQYF. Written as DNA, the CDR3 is TGCAGCGTTGAACCTATTCAGGGGGAGACCCAGTACTTC. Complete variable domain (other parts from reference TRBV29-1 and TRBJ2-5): SAVISQKPSRDICQRGTSLTIQCQVDSQVTMMFWYRQQPGQSLTLIATANQGSEATYESGFVIDKFPISRPNLTFSTLTVSNMSPEDSSIYLCSVEPIQGETQYFGPGTRLLVL.

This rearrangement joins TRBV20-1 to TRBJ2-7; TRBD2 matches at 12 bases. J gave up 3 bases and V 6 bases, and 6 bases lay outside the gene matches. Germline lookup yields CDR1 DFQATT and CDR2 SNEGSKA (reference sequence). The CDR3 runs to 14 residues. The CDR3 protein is CSALTSGSVYEQYF. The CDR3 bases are TGCAGTGCCCTGACTAGCGGGAGCGTCTACGAGCAGTACTTC.

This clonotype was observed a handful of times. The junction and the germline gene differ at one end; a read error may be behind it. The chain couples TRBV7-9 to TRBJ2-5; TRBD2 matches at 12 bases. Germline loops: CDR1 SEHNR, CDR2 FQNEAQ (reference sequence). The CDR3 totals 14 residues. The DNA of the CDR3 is TGTGCCAGCAGCGGAGGACTAGCGGGGCAAGAGCAGCACTTC. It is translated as CASSGGLAGQEQHF. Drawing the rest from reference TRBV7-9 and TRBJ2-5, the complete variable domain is DTGVSQNPRHKITKRGQNVTFRCDPISEHNRLYWYRQTLGQGPEFLTYFQNEAQLEKSRLLSDRFSAERPKGSFSTLEIQRTEQGDSAMYLCASSGGLAGQEQHFGPGTRLLVL.

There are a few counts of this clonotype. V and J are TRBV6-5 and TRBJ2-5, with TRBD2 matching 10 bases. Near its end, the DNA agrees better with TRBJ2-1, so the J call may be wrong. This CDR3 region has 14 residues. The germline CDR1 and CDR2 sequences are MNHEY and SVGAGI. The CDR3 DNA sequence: TGTGCCAGCATGACTAGCGGGCTATTAGGTGAGCAGTTCTTC. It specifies CASMTSGLLGEQFF.

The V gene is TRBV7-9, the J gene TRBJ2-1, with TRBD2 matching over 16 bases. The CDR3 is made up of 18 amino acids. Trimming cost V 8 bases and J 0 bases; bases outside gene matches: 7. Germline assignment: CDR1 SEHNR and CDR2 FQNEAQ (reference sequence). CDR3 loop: CASAPGLAGGSSYNEQFF. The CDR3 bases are TGTGCCAGCGCTCCGGGACTAGCGGGGGGGAGCTCCTACAATGAGCAGTTCTTC.

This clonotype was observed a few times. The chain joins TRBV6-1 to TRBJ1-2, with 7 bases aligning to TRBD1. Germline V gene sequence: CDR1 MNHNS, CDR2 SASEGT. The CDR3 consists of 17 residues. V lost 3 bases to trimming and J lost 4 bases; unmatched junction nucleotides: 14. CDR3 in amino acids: CASSETHRGDLLYGYTF. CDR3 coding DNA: TGTGCCAGCAGTGAGACACACAGGGGAGACTTGCTCTATGGCTACACCTTC.

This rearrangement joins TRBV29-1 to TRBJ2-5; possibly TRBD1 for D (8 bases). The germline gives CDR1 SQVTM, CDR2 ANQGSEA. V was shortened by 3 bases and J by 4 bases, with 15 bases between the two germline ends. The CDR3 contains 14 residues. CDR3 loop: CSVDQQGEGETQYF. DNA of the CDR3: TGCAGCGTTGATCAACAGGGGGAGGGAGAGACCCAGTACTTC.

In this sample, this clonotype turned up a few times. CDR3 nucleotides: TGTGCCAGCAGTTTCAGGAGGGATAGCAATCAGCCCCAGCATTTT. This sequence encodes CASSFRRDSNQPQHF. The chain employs TRBV12-3 or TRBV12-4 and TRBJ1-5; D not certain. V lost 3 bases and J lost 0, with 9 bases in between. The CDR3 totals 15 residues.

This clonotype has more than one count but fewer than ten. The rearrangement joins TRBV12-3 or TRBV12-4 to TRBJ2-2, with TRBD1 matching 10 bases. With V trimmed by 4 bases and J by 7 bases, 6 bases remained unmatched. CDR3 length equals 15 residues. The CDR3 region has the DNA TGTGCCAGCAGTTCGACAGGGGGCTACGTCGGGGAGCTGTTTTTT. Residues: CASSSTGGYVGELFF.

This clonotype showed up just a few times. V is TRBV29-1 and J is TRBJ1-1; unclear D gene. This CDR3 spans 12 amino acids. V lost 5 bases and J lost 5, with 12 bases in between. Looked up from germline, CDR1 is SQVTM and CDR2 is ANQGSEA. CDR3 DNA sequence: TGCAGCGTTTACCAAAAGGTTACTGAAGCTTTCTTT. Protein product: CSVYQKVTEAFF.

In DNA form, the CDR3 reads TGCAGTGCTAGAGATCAGTATGTTCCTAATTCACCCCTCCACTTT. It is translated as CSARDQYVPNSPLHF. This chain joins TRBV20-1 and TRBJ1-6; no clear D gene. The CDR3 is made up of 15 amino acids. Trimming cost V 0 bases and J 6 bases, with 12 bases left between them. Germline V gene data show CDR1 as DFQATT and CDR2 as SNEGSKA (reference sequence).

The CDR3 loop is CASSIGYQETQYF. CDR3 sequence (DNA): TGTGCCAGCAGTATAGGATACCAAGAGACCCAGTACTTC. The V and J genes are TRBV6-1 and TRBJ2-5; D gene ambiguous. The CDR3 is made up of 13 amino acids. From germline, CDR1 is MNHNS and CDR2 SASEGT. V lost 5 bases to trimming and J lost 0 bases, with 7 bases between them.

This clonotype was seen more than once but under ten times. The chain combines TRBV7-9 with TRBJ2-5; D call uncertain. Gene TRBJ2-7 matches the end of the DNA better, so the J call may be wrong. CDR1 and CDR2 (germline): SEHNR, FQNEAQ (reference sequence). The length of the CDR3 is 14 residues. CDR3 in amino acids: CASSSRYRSYEQYF. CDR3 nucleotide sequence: TGTGCCAGCAGCTCCCGGTATAGGTCCTACGAGCAGTACTTC.

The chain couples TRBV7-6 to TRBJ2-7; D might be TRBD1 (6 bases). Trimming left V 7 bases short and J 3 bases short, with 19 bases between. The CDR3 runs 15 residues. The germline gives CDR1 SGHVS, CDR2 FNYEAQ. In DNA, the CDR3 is TGTGCCAGCACCTTTGGTACAGGGTCTGACTACGAGCAGTACTTC. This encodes CASTFGTGSDYEQYF.